Given below is one TCR beta chain in context. Antigen: not known. This entry comes from a study of cytomegalovirus exposure and HLA in healthy donors. Study overall: The 120 validation repertoires matched the roughly 700 first-cohort repertoires in platform, a later analysis reported.

V was pared by 5 bases and J by 7 bases, with 7 bases of the junction left unmatched. Germline V gene sequence: CDR1 MNHEY, CDR2 SMNVEV (reference sequence). This CDR3 is built from 13 residues. Repertoires were generated with immunoSEQ multiplex PCR, while TCRdb's copy carries only in-frame clones and drops some. The sample consists of roughly 120,000 clones, 80% to 90% of them appearing once. Study-wide results and limits: There were some public TCRs occurring in many donors, but most TCR sequences were rare.

The chain carries TRBV27 and TRBJ2-5; 7 bases line up with TRBD2. This TCR was recovered from a young man in good health and CMV-seropositive. The specimen sequenced was PBMCs. CDR3 sequence (DNA): TGTGCCAGCAGTCTGGGGGGGGATAGGACCCAGTACTTC. Its translation: CASSLGGDRTQYF.